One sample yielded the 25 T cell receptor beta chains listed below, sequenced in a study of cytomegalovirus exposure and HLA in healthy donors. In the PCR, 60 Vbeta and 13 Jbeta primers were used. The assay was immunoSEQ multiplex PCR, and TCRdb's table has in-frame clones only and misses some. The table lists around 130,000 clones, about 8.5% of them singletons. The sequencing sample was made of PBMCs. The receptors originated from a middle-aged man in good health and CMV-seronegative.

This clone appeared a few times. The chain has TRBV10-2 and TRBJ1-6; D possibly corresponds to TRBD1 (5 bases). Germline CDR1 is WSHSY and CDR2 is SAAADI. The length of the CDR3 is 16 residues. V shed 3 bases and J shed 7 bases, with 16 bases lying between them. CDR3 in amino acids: CASSEGQQTLNSPLHF. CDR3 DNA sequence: TGCGCCAGCAGTGAAGGACAACAGACATTAAATTCACCCCTCCACTTT.

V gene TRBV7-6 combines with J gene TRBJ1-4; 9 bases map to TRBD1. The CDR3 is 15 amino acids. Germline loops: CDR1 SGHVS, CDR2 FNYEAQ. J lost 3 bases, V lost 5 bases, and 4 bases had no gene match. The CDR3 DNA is TGTGCCAGCAGCCGGACAGGGGATCCTAATGAAAAACTGTTTTTT. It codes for CASSRTGDPNEKLFF.

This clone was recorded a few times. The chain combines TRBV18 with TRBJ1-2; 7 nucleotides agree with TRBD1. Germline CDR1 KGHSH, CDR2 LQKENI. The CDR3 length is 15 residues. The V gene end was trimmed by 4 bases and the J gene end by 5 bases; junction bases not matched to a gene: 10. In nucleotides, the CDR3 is TGTGCCAGCTCACTTAGCCCGGGACAGCAGTATGGCTACACCTTC. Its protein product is CASSLSPGQQYGYTF.

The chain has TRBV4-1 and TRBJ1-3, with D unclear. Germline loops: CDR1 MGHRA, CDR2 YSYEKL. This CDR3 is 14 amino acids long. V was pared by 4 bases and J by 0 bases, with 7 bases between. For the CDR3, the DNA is TGCGCCAGCAGCCTAGCTAGCTCTGGAAACACCATATATTTT. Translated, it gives CASSLASSGNTIYF.

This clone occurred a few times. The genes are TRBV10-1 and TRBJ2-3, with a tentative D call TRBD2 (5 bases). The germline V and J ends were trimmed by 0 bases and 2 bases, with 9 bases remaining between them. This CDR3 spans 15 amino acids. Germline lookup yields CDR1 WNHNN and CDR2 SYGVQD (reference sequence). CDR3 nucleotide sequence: TGCGCCAGCAGTGAGTCTAGCGCCAACACAGATACGCAGTATTTT. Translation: CASSESSANTDTQYF.

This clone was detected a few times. The CDR3 region has the DNA TGTGCCACCAGCAGAGCATCAGGGTACCTCTACGAGCAGTACTTC. Its translation is CATSRASGYLYEQYF. The chain is built from TRBV15 and TRBJ2-7; D might be TRBD1 (5 bases). The CDR3 extends over 15 amino acids. CDR1 and CDR2 (germline): LNHNV, YYDKDF (reference sequence). V lost 1 base and J lost 3, with 13 bases in between.

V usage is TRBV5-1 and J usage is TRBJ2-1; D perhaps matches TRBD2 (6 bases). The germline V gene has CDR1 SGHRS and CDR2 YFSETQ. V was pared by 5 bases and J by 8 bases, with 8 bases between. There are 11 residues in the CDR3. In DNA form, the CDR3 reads TGCGCCAGCAGACTAGCCCATGAGCAGTTCTTC. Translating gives CASRLAHEQFF.

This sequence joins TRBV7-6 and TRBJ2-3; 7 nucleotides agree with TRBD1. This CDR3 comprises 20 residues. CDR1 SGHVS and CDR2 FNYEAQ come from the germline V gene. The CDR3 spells CASGQGVKSVAGGGTDTQYF. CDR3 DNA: TGTGCGTCGGGGCAGGGGGTTAAGTCGGTCGCTGGGGGAGGCACAGATACGCAGTATTTT.

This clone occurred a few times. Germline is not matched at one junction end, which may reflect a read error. The CDR3 DNA reads TGTGCCAGAAGCTTGGCCAGGACAGGGGACTACGAGCAGCACTTC. This codes for CARSLARTGDYEQHF. The chain couples TRBV5-3 to TRBJ2-7; TRBD1 matches 9 bases. TRBV5-3 is an ORF for which the function is uncertain. This CDR3 spans 15 amino acids.

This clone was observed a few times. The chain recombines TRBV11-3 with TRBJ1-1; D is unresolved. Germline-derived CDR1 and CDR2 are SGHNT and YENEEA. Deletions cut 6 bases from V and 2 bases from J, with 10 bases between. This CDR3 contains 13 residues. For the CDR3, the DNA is TGTGCCAGCAGTAGAGGAGTAAACACTGAAGCTTTCTTT. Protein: CASSRGVNTEAFF.

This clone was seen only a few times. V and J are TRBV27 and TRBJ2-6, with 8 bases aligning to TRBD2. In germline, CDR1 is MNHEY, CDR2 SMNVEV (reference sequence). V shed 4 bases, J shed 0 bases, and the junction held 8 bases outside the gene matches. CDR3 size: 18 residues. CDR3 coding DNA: TGTGCCAGCAGTTCGCGAGTGACTAGCGTCTCTGGGGCCAACGTCCTGACTTTC. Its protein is CASSSRVTSVSGANVLTF. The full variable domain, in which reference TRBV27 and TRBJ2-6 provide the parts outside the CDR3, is EAQVTQNPRYLITVTGKKLTVTCSQNMNHEYMSWYRQDPGLGLRQIYYSMNVEVTDKGDVPEGYKVSRKEKRNFPLILESPSPNQTSLYFCASSSRVTSVSGANVLTFGAGSRLTVL.

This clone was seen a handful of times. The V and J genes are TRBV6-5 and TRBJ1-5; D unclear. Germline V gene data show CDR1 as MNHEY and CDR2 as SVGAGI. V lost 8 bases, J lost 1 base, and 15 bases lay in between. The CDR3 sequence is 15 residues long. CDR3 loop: CASCYRAGSNQPQHF. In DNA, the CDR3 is TGTGCCAGCTGCTACCGGGCGGGGAGCAATCAGCCCCAGCATTTT.

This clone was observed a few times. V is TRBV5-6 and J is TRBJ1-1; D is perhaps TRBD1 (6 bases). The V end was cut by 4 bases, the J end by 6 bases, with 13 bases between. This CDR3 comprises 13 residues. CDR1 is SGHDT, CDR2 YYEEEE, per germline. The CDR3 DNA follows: TGTGCCAGCAGCCTACCACAGGGCGCTGAAGCTTTCTTT. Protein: CASSLPQGAEAFF.

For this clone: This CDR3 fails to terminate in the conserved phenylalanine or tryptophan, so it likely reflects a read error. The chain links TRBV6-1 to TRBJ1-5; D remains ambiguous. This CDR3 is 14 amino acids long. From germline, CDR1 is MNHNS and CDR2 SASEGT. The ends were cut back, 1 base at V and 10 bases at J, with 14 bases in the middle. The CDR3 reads CASSEGHRVEPQHL. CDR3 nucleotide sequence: TGTGCCAGCAGTGAAGGACACCGTGTCGAACCCCAGCATCTT.

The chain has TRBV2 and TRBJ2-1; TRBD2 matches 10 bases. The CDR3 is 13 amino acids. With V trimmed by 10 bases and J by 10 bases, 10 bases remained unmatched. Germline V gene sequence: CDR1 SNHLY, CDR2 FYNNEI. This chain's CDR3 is CATLAGGRWEQFF. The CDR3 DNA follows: TGTGCCACCTTAGCGGGGGGCAGGTGGGAGCAGTTCTTC.

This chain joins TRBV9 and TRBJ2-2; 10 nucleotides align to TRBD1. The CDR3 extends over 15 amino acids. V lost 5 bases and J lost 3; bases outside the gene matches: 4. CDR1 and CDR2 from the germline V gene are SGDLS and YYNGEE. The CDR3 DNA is TGTGCCAGCAGGTATGGGACAGGGGACACCGGGGAGCTGTTTTTT. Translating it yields CASRYGTGDTGELFF.

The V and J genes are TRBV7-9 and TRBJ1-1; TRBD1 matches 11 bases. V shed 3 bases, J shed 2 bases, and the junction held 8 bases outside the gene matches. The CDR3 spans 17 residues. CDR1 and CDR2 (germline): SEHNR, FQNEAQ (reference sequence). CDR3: CASSFFHGTGGNTEAFF. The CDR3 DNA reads TGTGCCAGCAGCTTTTTCCACGGGACAGGGGGTAACACTGAAGCTTTCTTT.

The CDR3 region has the DNA TGCGCCAGCAGCTCCCGGGGTTTTGCGGGGGGCGTAGATGAGCAGTTCTTC. Protein: CASSSRGFAGGVDEQFF. The V gene is TRBV4-1, the J gene TRBJ2-1; 8 positions agree with TRBD2. Germline values: CDR1 MGHRA, CDR2 YSYEKL. The CDR3 is 17 amino acids. The V gene end was trimmed by 5 bases and the J gene end by 8 bases; junction bases not matched to a gene: 17.

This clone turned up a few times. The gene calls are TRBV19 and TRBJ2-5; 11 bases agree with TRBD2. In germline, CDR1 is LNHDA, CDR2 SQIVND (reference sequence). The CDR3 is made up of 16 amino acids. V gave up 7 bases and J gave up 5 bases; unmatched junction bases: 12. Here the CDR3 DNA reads TGTGCCAGTAAGGTTAGCGGGGGGGCGCTTTGGGAGACCCAGTACTTC. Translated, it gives CASKVSGGALWETQYF.

CDR3 sequence: CSVEDPGQGNEQYF. In DNA, the CDR3 is TGCAGCGTTGAAGATCCGGGACAGGGCAACGAGCAGTACTTC. The chain links TRBV29-1 to TRBJ2-5; 9 bases fit TRBD1. The tail of the sequence fits TRBJ2-7 better, so the J call may be wrong. CDR3 length equals 14 residues. Germline CDR1 is SQVTM and CDR2 is ANQGSEA.

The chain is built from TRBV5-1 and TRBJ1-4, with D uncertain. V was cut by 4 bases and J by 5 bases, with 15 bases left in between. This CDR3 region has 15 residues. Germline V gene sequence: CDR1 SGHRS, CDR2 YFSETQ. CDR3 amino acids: CASSIGSGINEKLFF. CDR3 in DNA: TGCGCCAGCAGCATTGGTTCGGGGATCAATGAAAAACTGTTTTTT.

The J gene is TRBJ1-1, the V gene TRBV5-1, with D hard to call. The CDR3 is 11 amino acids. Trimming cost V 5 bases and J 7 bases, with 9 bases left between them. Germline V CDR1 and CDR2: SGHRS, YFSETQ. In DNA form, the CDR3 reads TGCGCCAGCAGAGCGAAAGGTGAAGCTTTCTTT. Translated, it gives CASRAKGEAFF.

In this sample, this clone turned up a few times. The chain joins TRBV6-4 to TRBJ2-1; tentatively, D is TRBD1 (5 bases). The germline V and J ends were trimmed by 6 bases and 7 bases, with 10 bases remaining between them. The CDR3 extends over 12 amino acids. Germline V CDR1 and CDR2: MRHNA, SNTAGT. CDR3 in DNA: TGTGCCAGCAGAGGGGCCCGAAATGAGCAGTTCTTC. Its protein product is CASRGARNEQFF.

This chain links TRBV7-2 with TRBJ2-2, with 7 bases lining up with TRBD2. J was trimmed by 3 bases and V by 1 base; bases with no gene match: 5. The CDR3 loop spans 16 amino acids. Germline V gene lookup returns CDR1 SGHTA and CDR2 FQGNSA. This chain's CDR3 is CASSLGGGLDTGELFF. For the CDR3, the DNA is TGTGCCAGCAGCTTAGGCGGGGGTTTGGACACCGGGGAGCTGTTTTTT.

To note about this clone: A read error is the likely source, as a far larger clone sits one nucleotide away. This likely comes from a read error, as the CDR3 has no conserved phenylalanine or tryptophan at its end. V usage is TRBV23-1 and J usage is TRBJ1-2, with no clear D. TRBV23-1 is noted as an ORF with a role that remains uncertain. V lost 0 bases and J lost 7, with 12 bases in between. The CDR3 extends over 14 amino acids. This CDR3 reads CASSQSVVAGGYTL. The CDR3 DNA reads TGCGCCAGCAGTCAATCGGTAGTTGCGGGTGGCTACACCTTA.